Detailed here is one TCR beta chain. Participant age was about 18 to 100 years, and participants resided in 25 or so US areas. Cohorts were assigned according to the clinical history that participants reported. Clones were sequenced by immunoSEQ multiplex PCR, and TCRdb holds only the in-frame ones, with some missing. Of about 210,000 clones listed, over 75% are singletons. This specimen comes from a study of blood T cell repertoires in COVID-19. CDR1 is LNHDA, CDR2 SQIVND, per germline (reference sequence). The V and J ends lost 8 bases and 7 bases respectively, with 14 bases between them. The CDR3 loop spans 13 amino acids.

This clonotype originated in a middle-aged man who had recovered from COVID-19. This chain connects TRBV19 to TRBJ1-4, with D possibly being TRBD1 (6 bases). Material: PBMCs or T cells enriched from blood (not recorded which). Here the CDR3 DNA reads TGTGCCAGTTGCAGGGGTTACGGTGAAAAACTGTTTTTT. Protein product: CASCRGYGEKLFF.